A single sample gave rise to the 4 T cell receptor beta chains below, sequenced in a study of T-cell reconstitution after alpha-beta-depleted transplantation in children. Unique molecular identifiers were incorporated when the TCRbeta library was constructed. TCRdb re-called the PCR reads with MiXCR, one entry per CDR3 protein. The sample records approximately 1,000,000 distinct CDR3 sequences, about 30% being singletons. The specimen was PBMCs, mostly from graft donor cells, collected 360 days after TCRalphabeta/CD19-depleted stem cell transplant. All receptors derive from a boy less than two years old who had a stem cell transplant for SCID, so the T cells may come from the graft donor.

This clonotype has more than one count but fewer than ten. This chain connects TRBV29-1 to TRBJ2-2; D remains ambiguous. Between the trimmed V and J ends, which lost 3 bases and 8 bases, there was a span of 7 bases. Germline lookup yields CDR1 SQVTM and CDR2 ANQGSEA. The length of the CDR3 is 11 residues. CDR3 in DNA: TGCAGCGTTGATCAGGCTGGGGAGCTGTTTTTT. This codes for CSVDQAGELFF.

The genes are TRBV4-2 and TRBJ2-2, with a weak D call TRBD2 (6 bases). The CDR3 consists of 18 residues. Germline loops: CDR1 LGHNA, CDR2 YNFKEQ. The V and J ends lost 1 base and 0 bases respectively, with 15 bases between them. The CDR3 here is CASSQVKMREANTGELFF. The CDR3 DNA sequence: TGTGCCAGCAGCCAAGTTAAGATGAGGGAGGCGAACACCGGGGAGCTGTTTTTT.

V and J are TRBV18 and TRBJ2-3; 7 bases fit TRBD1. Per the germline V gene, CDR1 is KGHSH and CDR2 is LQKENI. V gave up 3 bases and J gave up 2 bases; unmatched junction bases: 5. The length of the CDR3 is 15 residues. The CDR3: CASSPQTGITDTQYF. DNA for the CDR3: TGTGCCAGCTCACCTCAGACAGGGATCACAGATACGCAGTATTTT.

CDR3 residues: CASSRRVGGSNEQFF. CDR3 nucleotides: TGTGCCAGCAGCCGAAGGGTCGGAGGGTCGAATGAGCAGTTCTTC. The J gene is TRBJ2-1, the V gene TRBV4-2; maybe TRBD2 (6 bases). The CDR3 length is 15 residues. V shed 4 bases and J shed 7 bases, with 17 bases lying between them. Germline V CDR1 and CDR2: LGHNA, YNFKEQ.